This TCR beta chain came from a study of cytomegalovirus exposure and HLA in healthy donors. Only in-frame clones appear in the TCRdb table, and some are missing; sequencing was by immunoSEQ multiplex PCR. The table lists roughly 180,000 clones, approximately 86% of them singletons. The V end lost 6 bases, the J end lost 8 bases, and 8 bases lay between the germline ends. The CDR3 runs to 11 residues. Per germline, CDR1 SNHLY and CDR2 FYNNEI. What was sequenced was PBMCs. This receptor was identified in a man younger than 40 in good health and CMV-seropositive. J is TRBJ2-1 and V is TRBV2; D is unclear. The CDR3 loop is CASRDIDEQFF. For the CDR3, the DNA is TGTGCCAGCAGGGATATCGATGAGCAGTTCTTC.